The T cell receptor beta chain described here comes from a study of OX40 agonist ivuxolimab in advanced cancers. Looking at the study overall: Hepatocellular carcinoma, melanoma, renal cell or head and neck cancer was diagnosed in the dose-escalation patients. The study's findings and limits: Low normalized T-cell clonal expansion was also seen in some nonresponders.

Deletions cut 1 base from V and 0 bases from J, with 6 bases between. CDR3 length: 14 residues. Germline CDR1 reads SEHNR; CDR2 reads FQNEAQ (reference sequence). On this clone itself: Its antigen remains unidentified.

Profiling relied on immunoSEQ multiplex PCR, and the TCRdb table lists in-frame clones only, not all of them. The sample holds roughly 29,000 clones, around 86% seen once. The chain recombines TRBV7-9 with TRBJ2-5; no clear D gene. This clonotype was obtained from an adult with an advanced solid tumor such as melanoma, head and neck, liver or kidney cancer. The starting material was CD4+ or CD8+ T cells sorted from blood, obtained in a trial of the OX40 agonist ivuxolimab. The CDR3 DNA reads TGTGCCAGCAGCTTAGAAGGGTACCAAGAGACCCAGTACTTC. Translated: CASSLEGYQETQYF.